This record looks at one T cell receptor (beta chain) sequence and its context. Its antigen is not known. TCRdb re-called the 5' RACE reads through MiXCR, storing one row per CDR3 protein. The sample yields a few hundred thousand distinct CDR3 sequences, about 17% seen once. Trimming took off 2 bases at V and 4 bases at J, with 11 bases between the two ends. CDR3 size: 14 residues. Germline values: CDR1 SGHTA, CDR2 FQGNSA. This sample is part of a study of T-cell memory formation after mild COVID-19. Overall study context: Clusters of TCRs were largely donor specific. Broader study findings: Clones that shrank (day 15 to 85) were balanced CD4/CD8, whereas later expanders leaned CD4+.

This clonotype was sampled from a young man who had mild COVID-19 (a few samples of this study predate the infection). Cell type and time point are not known. The V and J genes are TRBV7-2 and TRBJ1-1; the D is unclear. The sequenced sample consisted of PBMCs or a T cell subset sorted from them (not recorded which). CDR3 nucleotide sequence: TGTGCCAGCAGCTTATTATTGGGTATCACTGAAGCTTTCTTT. Translated: CASSLLLGITEAFF.